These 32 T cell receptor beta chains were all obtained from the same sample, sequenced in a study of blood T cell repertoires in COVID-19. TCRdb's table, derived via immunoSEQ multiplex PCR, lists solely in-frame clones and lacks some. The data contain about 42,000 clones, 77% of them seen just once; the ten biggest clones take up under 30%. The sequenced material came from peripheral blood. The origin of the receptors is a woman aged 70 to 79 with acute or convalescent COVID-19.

The CDR3 loop reads CASSYQRGNTDTQYF. CDR3 nucleotide sequence: TGTGCCAGCAGTTATCAGCGGGGGAACACAGATACGCAGTATTTT. This rearrangement joins TRBV6-2 or TRBV6-3 to TRBJ2-3; 8 bases match TRBD2. CDR3 size: 15 residues. Germline CDR1 MNHEY, CDR2 SVGEGT. The trim removed 3 bases at V and 2 bases at J, leaving 4 bases unmatched.

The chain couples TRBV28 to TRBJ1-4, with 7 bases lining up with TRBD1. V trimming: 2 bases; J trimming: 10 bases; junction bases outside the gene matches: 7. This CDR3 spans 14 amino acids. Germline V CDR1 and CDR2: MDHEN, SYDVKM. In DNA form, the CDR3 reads TGTGCCAGCAGTTTAGAGGGGGCGCGAGTAAAACTGTTTTTT. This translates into CASSLEGARVKLFF. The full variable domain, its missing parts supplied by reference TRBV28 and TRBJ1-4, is DVKVTQSSRYLVKRTGEKVFLECVQDMDHENMFWYRQDPGLGLRLIYFSYDVKMKEKGDIPEGYSVSREKKERFSLILESASTNQTSMYLCASSLEGARVKLFFGSGTQLSVL.

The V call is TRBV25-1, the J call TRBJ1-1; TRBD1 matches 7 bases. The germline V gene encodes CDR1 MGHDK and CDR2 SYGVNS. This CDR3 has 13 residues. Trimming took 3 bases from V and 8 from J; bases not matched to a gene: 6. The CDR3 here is CASSEGQSSEAFF. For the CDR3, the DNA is TGTGCCAGCAGTGAGGGACAGAGCTCCGAAGCTTTCTTT. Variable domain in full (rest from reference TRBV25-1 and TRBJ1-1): EADIYQTPRYLVIGTGKKITLECSQTMGHDKMYWYQQDPGMELHLIHYSYGVNSTEKGDLSSESTVSRIRTEHFPLTLESARPSHTSQYLCASSEGQSSEAFFGQGTRLTVV.

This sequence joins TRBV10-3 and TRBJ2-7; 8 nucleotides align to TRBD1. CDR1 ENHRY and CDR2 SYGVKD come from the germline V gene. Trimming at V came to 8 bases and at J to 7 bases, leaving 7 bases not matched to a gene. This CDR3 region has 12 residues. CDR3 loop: CAIEGQGREQYF. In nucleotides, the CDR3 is TGTGCCATCGAAGGACAGGGAAGGGAGCAGTACTTC.

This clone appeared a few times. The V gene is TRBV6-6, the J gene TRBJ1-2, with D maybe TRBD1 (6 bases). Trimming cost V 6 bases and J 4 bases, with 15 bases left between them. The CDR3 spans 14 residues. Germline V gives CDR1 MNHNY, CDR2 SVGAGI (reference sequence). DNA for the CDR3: TGTGCCAGCAGCGACAGGTTGTTCGGCTATGGCTACACCTTC. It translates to CASSDRLFGYGYTF.

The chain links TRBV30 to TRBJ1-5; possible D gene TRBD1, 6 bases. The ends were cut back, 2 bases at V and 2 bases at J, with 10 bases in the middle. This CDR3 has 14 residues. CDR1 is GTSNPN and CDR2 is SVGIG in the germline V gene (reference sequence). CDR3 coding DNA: TGTGCCTGGAGTATGGACAGCGGCAATCAGCCCCAGCATTTT. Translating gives CAWSMDSGNQPQHF.

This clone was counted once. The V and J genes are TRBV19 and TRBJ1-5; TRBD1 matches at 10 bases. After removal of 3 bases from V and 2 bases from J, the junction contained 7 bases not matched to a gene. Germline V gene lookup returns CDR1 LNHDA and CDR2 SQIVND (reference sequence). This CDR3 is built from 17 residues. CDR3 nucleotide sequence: TGTGCCAGTAGTATGTTGACAGGGGGCAGTGGCAATCAGCCCCAGCATTTT. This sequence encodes CASSMLTGGSGNQPQHF.

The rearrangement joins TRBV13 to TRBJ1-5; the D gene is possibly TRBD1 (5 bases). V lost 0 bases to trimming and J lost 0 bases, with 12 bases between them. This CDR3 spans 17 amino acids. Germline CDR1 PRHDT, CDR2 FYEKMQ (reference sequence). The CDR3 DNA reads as TGTGCCAGCAGCTTAGGGCAGGGATTCCCTAGCAATCAGCCCCAGCATTTT. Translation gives CASSLGQGFPSNQPQHF.

The CDR3: CASSLGQGLDTQYF. The CDR3, as DNA: TGCGCCAGCAGCTTGGGACAGGGTTTAGATACGCAGTATTTT. The rearrangement joins TRBV5-1 to TRBJ2-3; 7 bases fit TRBD1. V was clipped by 0 bases and J by 5 bases; unmatched bases: 3. CDR3 length: 14 residues. CDR1 is SGHRS and CDR2 is YFSETQ in the germline V gene.

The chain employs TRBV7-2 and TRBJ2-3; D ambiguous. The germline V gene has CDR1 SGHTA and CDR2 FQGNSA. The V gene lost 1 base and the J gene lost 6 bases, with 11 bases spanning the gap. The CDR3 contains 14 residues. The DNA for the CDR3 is TGTGCCAGCAGCTTAGTCTCTCGGGTGGATACGCAGTATTTT. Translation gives CASSLVSRVDTQYF.

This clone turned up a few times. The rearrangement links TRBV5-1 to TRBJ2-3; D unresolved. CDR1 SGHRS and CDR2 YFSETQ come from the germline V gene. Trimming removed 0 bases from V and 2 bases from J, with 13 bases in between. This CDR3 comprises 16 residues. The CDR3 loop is CASSLDGRVYTDTQYF. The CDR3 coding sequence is TGCGCCAGCAGCTTGGATGGCCGGGTATACACAGATACGCAGTATTTT. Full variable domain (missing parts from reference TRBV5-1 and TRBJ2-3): KAGVTQTPRYLIKTRGQQVTLSCSPISGHRSVSWYQQTPGQGLQFLFEYFSETQRNKGNFPGRFSGRQFSNSRSEMNVSTLELGDSALYLCASSLDGRVYTDTQYFGPGTRLTVL.

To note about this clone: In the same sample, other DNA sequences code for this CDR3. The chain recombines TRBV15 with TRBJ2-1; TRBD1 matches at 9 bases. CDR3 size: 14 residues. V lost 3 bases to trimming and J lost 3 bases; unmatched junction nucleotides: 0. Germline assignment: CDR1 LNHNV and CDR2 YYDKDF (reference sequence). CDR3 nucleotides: TGTGCCACCAGCAGGGGACAGGGCTACAATGAGCAGTTCTTC. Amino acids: CATSRGQGYNEQFF.

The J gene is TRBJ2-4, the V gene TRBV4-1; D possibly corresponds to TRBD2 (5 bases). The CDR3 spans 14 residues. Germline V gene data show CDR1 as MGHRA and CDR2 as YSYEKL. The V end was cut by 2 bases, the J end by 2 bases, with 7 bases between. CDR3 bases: TGCGCCAGCAGCCAACCGGGGACCAAAAACATTCAGTACTTC. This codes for CASSQPGTKNIQYF.

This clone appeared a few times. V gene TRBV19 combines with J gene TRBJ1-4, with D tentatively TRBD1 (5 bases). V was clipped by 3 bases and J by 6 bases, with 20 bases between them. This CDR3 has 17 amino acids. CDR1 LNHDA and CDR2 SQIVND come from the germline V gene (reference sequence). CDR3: CASSIQARVVLDEKLFF. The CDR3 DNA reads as TGTGCCAGTAGTATCCAGGCCAGGGTTGTATTGGATGAAAAACTGTTTTTT.

CDR3 in amino acids: CASSHRDQETQYF. CDR3 DNA sequence: TGTGCCAGCAGCCACAGAGACCAAGAGACCCAGTACTTC. The V and J genes are TRBV28 and TRBJ2-5; D is unclear. V shed 6 bases and J shed 0 bases, with 8 bases lying between them. Germline CDR1 and CDR2: MDHEN and SYDVKM. This CDR3 is 13 amino acids long.

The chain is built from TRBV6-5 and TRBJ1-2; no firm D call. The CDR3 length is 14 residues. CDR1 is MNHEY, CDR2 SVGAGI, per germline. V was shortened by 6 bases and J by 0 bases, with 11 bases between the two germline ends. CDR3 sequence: CASRRTATNYGYTF. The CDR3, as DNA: TGTGCCAGCAGGCGAACAGCCACTAACTATGGCTACACCTTC.

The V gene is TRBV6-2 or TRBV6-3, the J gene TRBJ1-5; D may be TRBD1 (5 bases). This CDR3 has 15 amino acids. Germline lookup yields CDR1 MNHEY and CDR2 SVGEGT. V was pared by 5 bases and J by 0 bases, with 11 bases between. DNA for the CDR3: TGTGCCAGCAGTGACACAGGATATAGCAATCAGCCCCAGCATTTT. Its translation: CASSDTGYSNQPQHF.

The CDR3 sequence is CAWREDSLNQPQHF. DNA of the CDR3: TGTGCCTGGAGGGAGGACAGTCTAAATCAGCCCCAGCATTTT. The genes are TRBV30 and TRBJ1-5; a possible D gene is TRBD1 (6 bases). CDR1 and CDR2 from the germline V gene are GTSNPN and SVGIG (reference sequence). Trimming left V 3 bases short and J 4 bases short, with 13 bases between. The CDR3 is made up of 14 amino acids.

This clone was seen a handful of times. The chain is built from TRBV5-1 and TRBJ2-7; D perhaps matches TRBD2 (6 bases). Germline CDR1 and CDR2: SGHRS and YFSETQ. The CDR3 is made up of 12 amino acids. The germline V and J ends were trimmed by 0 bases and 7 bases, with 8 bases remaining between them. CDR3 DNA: TGCGCCAGCAGCTTGGATGGAGGGGAGCAGTACTTC. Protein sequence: CASSLDGGEQYF. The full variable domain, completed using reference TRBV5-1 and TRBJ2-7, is KAGVTQTPRYLIKTRGQQVTLSCSPISGHRSVSWYQQTPGQGLQFLFEYFSETQRNKGNFPGRFSGRQFSNSRSEMNVSTLELGDSALYLCASSLDGGEQYFGPGTRLTVT.

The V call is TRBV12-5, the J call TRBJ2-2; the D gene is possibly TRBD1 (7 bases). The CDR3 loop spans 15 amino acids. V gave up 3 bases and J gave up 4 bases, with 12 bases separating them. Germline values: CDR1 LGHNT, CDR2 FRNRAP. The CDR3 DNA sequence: TGTGCTAGTGGTTTAGTCCAGGGGGGCACCGGGGAGCTGTTTTTT. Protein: CASGLVQGGTGELFF.

This CDR3 reads CASSQVQGRGELFF. CDR3 nucleotide sequence: TGTGCCAGCAGCCAAGTGCAGGGGCGCGGGGAGCTGTTTTTT. The chain recombines TRBV14 with TRBJ2-2, with D perhaps matching TRBD1 (6 bases). The CDR3 totals 14 residues. V gave up 1 base and J gave up 7 bases, with 10 bases separating them. Per germline, CDR1 SGHDN and CDR2 FVKESK.

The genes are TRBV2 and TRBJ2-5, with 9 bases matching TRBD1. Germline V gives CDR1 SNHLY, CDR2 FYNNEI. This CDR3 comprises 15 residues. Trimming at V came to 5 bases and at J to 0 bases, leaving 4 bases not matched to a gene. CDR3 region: CASSPGTGNQETQYF. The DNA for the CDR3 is TGTGCCAGCAGTCCCGGGACAGGGAACCAAGAGACCCAGTACTTC.

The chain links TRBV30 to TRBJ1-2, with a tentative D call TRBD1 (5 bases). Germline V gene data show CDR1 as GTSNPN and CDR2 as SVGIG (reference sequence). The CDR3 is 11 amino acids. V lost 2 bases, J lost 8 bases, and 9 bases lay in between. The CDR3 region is CAWSSGIGYTF. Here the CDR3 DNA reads TGTGCCTGGAGTTCAGGGATAGGCTACACCTTC. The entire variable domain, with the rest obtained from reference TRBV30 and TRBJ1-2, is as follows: SQTIHQWPATLVQPVGSPLSLECTVEGTSNPNLYWYRQAAGRGLQLLFYSVGIGQISSEVPQNLSASRPQDRQFILSSKKLLLSDSGFYLCAWSSGIGYTFGSGTRLTVV.

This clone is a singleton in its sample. The CDR3, as DNA: TGTGCCAGCAGTTCGACCCTCGGGACTTTTGCTAGCACAGATACGCAGTATTTT. Translating gives CASSSTLGTFASTDTQYF. The chain has TRBV27 and TRBJ2-3, with D maybe TRBD2 (6 bases). With 4 bases removed from V and 0 bases from J, the gap between germline ends came to 20 bases. From germline, CDR1 is MNHEY and CDR2 SMNVEV (reference sequence). There are 18 residues in the CDR3.

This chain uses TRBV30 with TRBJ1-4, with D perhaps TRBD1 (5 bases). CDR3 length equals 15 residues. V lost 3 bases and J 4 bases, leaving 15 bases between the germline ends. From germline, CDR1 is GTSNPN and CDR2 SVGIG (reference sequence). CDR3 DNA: TGTGCCTGGAGGCCGACCGAGGGACTTAATGAAAAACTGTTTTTT. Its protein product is CAWRPTEGLNEKLFF.

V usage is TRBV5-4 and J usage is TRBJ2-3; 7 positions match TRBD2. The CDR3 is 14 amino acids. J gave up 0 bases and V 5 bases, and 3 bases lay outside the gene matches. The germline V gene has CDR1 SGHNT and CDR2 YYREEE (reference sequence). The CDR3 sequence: CASRAGSSTDTQYF. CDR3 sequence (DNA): TGTGCCAGCAGAGCGGGGTCTAGCACAGATACGCAGTATTTT.

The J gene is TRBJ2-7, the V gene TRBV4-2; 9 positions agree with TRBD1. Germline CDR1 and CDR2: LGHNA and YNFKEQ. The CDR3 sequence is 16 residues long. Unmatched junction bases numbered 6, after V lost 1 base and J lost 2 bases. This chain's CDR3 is CASSQAWGQGPYEQYF. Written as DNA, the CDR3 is TGTGCCAGCAGCCAAGCCTGGGGACAGGGACCCTACGAGCAGTACTTC.

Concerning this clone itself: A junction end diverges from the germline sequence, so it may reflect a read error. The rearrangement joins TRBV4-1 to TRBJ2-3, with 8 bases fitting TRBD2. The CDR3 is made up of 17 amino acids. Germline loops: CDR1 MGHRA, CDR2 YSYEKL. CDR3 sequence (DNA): TGCGCCAGCAGCCAAGCGGGACTAGTACTTAGAACAGATGCGCAGTATTTT. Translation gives CASSQAGLVLRTDAQYF.

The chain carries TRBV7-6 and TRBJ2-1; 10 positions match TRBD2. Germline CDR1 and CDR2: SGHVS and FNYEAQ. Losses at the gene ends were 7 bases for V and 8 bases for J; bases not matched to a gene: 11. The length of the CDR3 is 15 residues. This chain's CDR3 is CASTKSGRASYEQFF. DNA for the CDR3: TGTGCCAGCACTAAGAGCGGGAGGGCCTCTTATGAGCAGTTCTTC.

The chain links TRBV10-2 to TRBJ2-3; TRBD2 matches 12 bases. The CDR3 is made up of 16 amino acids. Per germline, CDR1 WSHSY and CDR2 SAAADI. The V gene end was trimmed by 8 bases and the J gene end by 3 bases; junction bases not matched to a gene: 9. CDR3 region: CASGEGGLAGTDTQYF. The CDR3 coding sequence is TGCGCCAGCGGCGAGGGAGGACTAGCGGGAACAGATACGCAGTATTTT.

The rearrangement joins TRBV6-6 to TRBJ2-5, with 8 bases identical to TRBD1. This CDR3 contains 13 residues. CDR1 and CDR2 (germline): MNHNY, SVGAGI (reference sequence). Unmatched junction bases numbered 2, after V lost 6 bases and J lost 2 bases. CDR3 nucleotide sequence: TGTGCCAGCAGGGGGGACAGGCAAGAGACCCAGTACTTC. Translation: CASRGDRQETQYF.

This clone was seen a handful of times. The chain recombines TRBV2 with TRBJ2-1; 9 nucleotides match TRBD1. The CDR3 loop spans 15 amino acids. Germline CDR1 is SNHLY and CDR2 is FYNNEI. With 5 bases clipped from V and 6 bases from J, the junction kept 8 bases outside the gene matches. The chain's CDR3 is CASSPTGTGFNEQFF. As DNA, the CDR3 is TGTGCCAGCAGTCCTACCGGGACAGGGTTCAATGAGCAGTTCTTC.